This T cell receptor beta chain was identified in a study of T cell repertoires in cytomegalovirus infection. Study background: Public TCR beta signatures marked donors with CMV infection and the matching HLA.

From the reads, TCRdb called clonotypes with MiXCR, one entry per CDR3 protein. Seen here are some 240,000 distinct CDR3 sequences, about 17% observed once, and the top ten hold less than 60%. This clonotype appeared many times. CDR1 ENHRY and CDR2 SYGVKD come from the germline V gene. This CDR3 is 15 amino acids long. V lost 9 bases and J 1 base, leaving 16 bases between the germline ends. This TCR derives from a human donor in good health (CMV status not recorded). Some clones in this sample may be carry-over from other donors' samples. Sequenced input: CD8+ T cells from PBMCs. The V gene is TRBV10-3, the J gene TRBJ1-5, with unresolved D. The CDR3 sequence is CAIEVVVRSNQPQHF. The CDR3, as DNA: TGTGCCATTGAGGTTGTGGTCCGCAGCAATCAGCCCCAGCATTTT.